The 30 T cell receptor beta chains listed next were all sequenced from one sample in a study of prognosis after radiotherapy for stage I lung cancer. Genomic DNA was the source, and TCR beta CDR3 was amplified from it by two-round multiplex PCR. During first-round PCR, primers specific to each TRBV and TRBJ gene were used. TCRdb reanalysed the multiplex PCR reads using MiXCR and keeps one entry per CDR3 protein. The sample shows 25,000 to 35,000 distinct CDR3 sequences, about half of them seen only once. The sample was PBMCs, taken before or after stereotactic body radiation therapy (not recorded which). The receptors shown here come from a donor aged 50 or older with non-small cell lung cancer.

This clonotype was seen repeatedly, ten times or more. The chain employs TRBV29-1 and TRBJ2-5, with 7 bases identical to TRBD2. Germline CDR1 SQVTM, CDR2 ANQGSEA. V lost 4 bases and J lost 5; bases outside the gene matches: 4. The CDR3 consists of 12 residues. The CDR3 nucleotides read TGCAGCGTTGGGGGTAGCGGGGAGACCCAGTACTTC. Its translation: CSVGGSGETQYF.

This clonotype was recorded many times. The V gene is TRBV28, the J gene TRBJ2-7; weak D call: TRBD1 (6 bases). From germline, CDR1 is MDHEN and CDR2 SYDVKM. V was pared by 6 bases and J by 2 bases, with 35 bases between. CDR3 length: 21 amino acids. This CDR3 is CASSPPQGWVLITWETYEQYF. CDR3 nucleotides: TGTGCCAGCAGCCCGCCTCAGGGGTGGGTCTTGATCACATGGGAGACCTACGAGCAGTACTTC.

At least ten counts were recorded for this clonotype. The chain links TRBV28 to TRBJ2-7; no reliable D call. Looked up from germline, CDR1 is MDHEN and CDR2 is SYDVKM. CDR3 length equals 15 residues. V was trimmed by 6 bases and J by 4 bases, leaving 19 bases between them. This CDR3 reads CASSPSGGRPYEQYF. The CDR3 nucleotides read TGTGCCAGCAGCCCCTCGGGCGGTCGACCTTACGAGCAGTACTTC.

V gene TRBV15 combines with J gene TRBJ2-7, with D possibly being TRBD1 (6 bases). The germline V gene has CDR1 LNHNV and CDR2 YYDKDF (reference sequence). The CDR3 is made up of 17 amino acids. The V and J ends lost 0 bases and 0 bases respectively, with 15 bases between them. DNA of the CDR3: TGTGCCACCAGCAGAGATGGCCAGCGCAGGGGCTCCTACGAGCAGTACTTC. Translated, it gives CATSRDGQRRGSYEQYF.

J is TRBJ1-2 and V is TRBV6-9; D may be TRBD1 (6 bases). CDR1 and CDR2 from the germline V gene are MNHGY and SVAAGI. This CDR3 has 13 residues. Trimming stripped 4 bases from V and 5 bases from J, with 11 bases between. The CDR3 region has the DNA TGTGCCAGCAGTTTAGGGGGGAATTATGGCTACACCTTC. As protein: CASSLGGNYGYTF.

This clonotype occurred many times. This chain links TRBV25-1 with TRBJ1-2; perhaps TRBD1 as D (5 bases). The CDR3 sequence is 14 residues long. In germline, CDR1 is MGHDK, CDR2 SYGVNS. Trimming took off 0 bases at V and 4 bases at J, with 9 bases between the two ends. The CDR3 sequence: CASSEYWQGYGYTF. For the CDR3, the DNA is TGTGCCAGCAGTGAATATTGGCAGGGCTATGGCTACACCTTC.

This clonotype was seen repeatedly, ten times or more. The chain uses TRBV28 and TRBJ1-4; no firm D call. This CDR3 contains 13 residues. The V gene lost 11 bases and the J gene lost 5 bases, with 15 bases spanning the gap. The germline V gene encodes CDR1 MDHEN and CDR2 SYDVKM. The CDR3: CASSEGRNEKLFF. The CDR3 nucleotides are TGTGCCTCCTCCGAAGGACGAAATGAAAAACTGTTTTTT.

In this sample, this clonotype turned up many times. This chain joins TRBV20-1 and TRBJ1-4, with D tentatively TRBD1 (6 bases). Trimming took off 6 bases at V and 8 bases at J, with 13 bases between the two ends. The CDR3 is 12 residues long. The germline V gene encodes CDR1 DFQATT and CDR2 SNEGSKA (reference sequence). CDR3: CSALGAREKLFF. Here the CDR3 DNA reads TGCAGTGCGCTGGGGGCGAGAGAAAAACTGTTTTTT.

As concerns this clonotype: One base separates it from a far larger clone, so it is likely a read error. The rearrangement links TRBV6-2 or TRBV6-3 to TRBJ2-5; tentatively, D is TRBD1 (7 bases). Between the trimmed V and J ends, which lost 4 bases and 8 bases, there was a span of 20 bases. Germline V lookup: CDR1 MNHEY, CDR2 SVGEGT. This CDR3 contains 15 residues. The CDR3 spells CASSWDSPRRDTQYF. CDR3 sequence (DNA): TGTGCCAGCAGTTGGGACAGCCCGAGGAGGGATACCCAGTACTTC.

Many counts were recorded for this clonotype. A much bigger clone sits one base away, suggesting this may be a read error. The V and J genes are TRBV28 and TRBJ2-1; D uncertain. The germline gives CDR1 MDHEN, CDR2 SYDVKM. The CDR3 is 12 residues long. For the CDR3, the DNA is TGTGCCAGCAGTTTACGCTACAATGGGCAGTTCTTC. It codes for CASSLRYNGQFF. Variable domain in full (rest from reference TRBV28 and TRBJ2-1): DVKVTQSSRYLVKRTGEKVFLECVQDMDHENMFWYRQDPGLGLRLIYFSYDVKMKEKGDIPEGYSVSREKKERFSLILESASTNQTSMYLCASSLRYNGQFFGPGTRLTVL.

In the case of this clonotype: Since a far larger clone is one base different, this is likely a read error. This chain links TRBV7-9 with TRBJ2-2; D ambiguous. CDR1 SEHNR and CDR2 FQNEAQ come from the germline V gene (reference sequence). This CDR3 is 15 amino acids long. The V gene lost 1 base and the J gene lost 6 bases, with 12 bases spanning the gap. The CDR3, as DNA: TGTGCCAGCAGCTTAGTAATTAGAGGTTCCGGGGAGCTGTTTTTT. Its translation: CASSLVIRGSGELFF.

On this clonotype: The junction differs from germline at one of its ends, possibly a read error. The rearrangement joins TRBV2 to TRBJ2-7, with D perhaps matching TRBD1 (6 bases). Germline CDR1 SNHLY, CDR2 FYNNEI. There are 14 residues in the CDR3. CDR3 loop: CANSESGRGYEQYF. The CDR3 nucleotides read TGTGCCAACAGTGAATCTGGCAGGGGCTACGAGCAGTACTTC.

There are many counts of this clonotype. The chain uses TRBV7-3 and TRBJ2-2, with D unresolved. CDR3 size: 13 residues. The V gene lost 3 bases and the J gene lost 8 bases, with 10 bases spanning the gap. Germline values: CDR1 SGHTA, CDR2 FQGTGA. The CDR3 sequence is CASSLHTGGELFF. The CDR3 DNA reads as TGTGCCAGCAGCTTGCATACCGGGGGGGAGCTGTTTTTT.

This clonotype was found many times. V usage is TRBV29-1 and J usage is TRBJ1-3; D is possibly TRBD1 (5 bases). V was pared by 4 bases and J by 2 bases, with 6 bases between. The CDR3 sequence is 12 residues long. CDR1 SQVTM and CDR2 ANQGSEA come from the germline V gene. The CDR3 nucleotides read TGCAGCGTTGGGGGACCTGGAAACACCATATATTTT. Translation gives CSVGGPGNTIYF.

This clonotype was seen at least ten times. The chain employs TRBV2 and TRBJ2-1, with TRBD2 as a possible D gene (6 bases). The last part of the DNA fits TRBJ2-5 better; the J call may be wrong. Germline V CDR1 and CDR2: SNHLY, FYNNEI. The CDR3 is made up of 13 amino acids. CDR3 amino acids: CASARGRAETQYF. CDR3 DNA sequence: TGTGCCAGCGCGCGGGGCAGGGCCGAGACCCAGTACTTC.

The chain uses TRBV30 and TRBJ2-7, with 9 bases identical to TRBD1. The V gene end was trimmed by 3 bases and the J gene end by 2 bases; junction bases not matched to a gene: 2. The germline V gene encodes CDR1 GTSNPN and CDR2 SVGIG (reference sequence). The CDR3 length is 13 residues. This chain's CDR3 is CAWRRTGAYEQYF. CDR3 DNA: TGTGCCTGGAGGAGGACAGGGGCCTACGAGCAGTACTTC.

The chain carries TRBV11-2 and TRBJ2-7, with D perhaps matching TRBD2 (6 bases). This CDR3 has 16 residues. CDR1 SGHAT and CDR2 FQNNGV come from the germline V gene. Trimming shortened V by 2 bases and J by 5 bases, and 19 bases separated the two germline ends. The CDR3 loop reads CASSLPTSHFPDEQYF. The CDR3 DNA sequence: TGTGCCAGCAGCTTACCGACTAGTCACTTTCCGGACGAGCAGTACTTC. Complete variable domain (other parts from reference TRBV11-2 and TRBJ2-7): EAGVAQSPRYKIIEKRQSVAFWCNPISGHATLYWYQQILGQGPKLLIQFQNNGVVDDSQLPKDRFSAERLKGVDSTLKIQPAKLEDSAVYLCASSLPTSHFPDEQYFGPGTRLTVT.

This clonotype was picked up many times. This chain joins TRBV30 and TRBJ2-5; a possible D gene is TRBD1 (5 bases). The CDR3 has 14 residues. Trimming took off 0 bases at V and 6 bases at J, with 14 bases between the two ends. In germline, CDR1 is GTSNPN, CDR2 SVGIG (reference sequence). CDR3 nucleotide sequence: TGTGCCTGGAGTGTAGGTCAGGGTGAACAGACCCAGTACTTC. This sequence encodes CAWSVGQGEQTQYF.

This chain joins TRBV11-2 and TRBJ2-1; either TRBD1 or TRBD2 may fit D (6 bases each). CDR1 and CDR2 from the germline V gene are SGHAT and FQNNGV. The CDR3 spans 16 residues. V was shortened by 4 bases and J by 4 bases, with 17 bases between the two germline ends. CDR3 nucleotides: TGTGCCAGCAGCTCTAGAGGACGGGGGACATACAATGAGCAGTTCTTC. It codes for CASSSRGRGTYNEQFF.

Worth noting for this clonotype: A much larger clone differs by one base, so this may be a read error. The V gene is TRBV18, the J gene TRBJ2-1, with D possibly matching TRBD2 (6 bases). The CDR3 has 14 amino acids. Germline V CDR1 and CDR2: KGHSH, LQKENI. This chain's CDR3 is CVSSPSREYNEQFF. The DNA of the CDR3 is TGTGTCAGCTCACCAAGTCGGGAGTACAATGAGCAGTTCTTC.

This clonotype showed up many times. The genes are TRBV5-1 and TRBJ1-4; TRBD1 matches at 9 bases. The germline gives CDR1 SGHRS, CDR2 YFSETQ. This CDR3 spans 15 amino acids. V shed 3 bases and J 8 bases; nucleotides not matched to a gene: 8. The DNA for the CDR3 is TGCGCCAGCAGCTCCTCCGGGACAGGGATGGAAAAACTGTTTTTT. Its protein is CASSSSGTGMEKLFF.

Concerning this clonotype itself: Germline is not matched at one junction end, which may reflect a read error. The rearrangement links TRBV7-8 to TRBJ2-7; possible D gene TRBD2, 6 bases. Germline CDR1 reads SGHVS; CDR2 reads FQNEAQ. This CDR3 contains 14 residues. CDR3 in amino acids: CASRLEGGEYEQYF. The CDR3 nucleotides read TGTGCCAGCAGATTAGAAGGAGGGGAGTACGAGCAGTACTTC.

The chain recombines TRBV7-9 with TRBJ1-1; D is unresolved. Trimming removed 2 bases at V and 7 bases at J, with 11 bases between. Germline lookup yields CDR1 SEHNR and CDR2 FQNEAQ (reference sequence). The CDR3 sequence is 13 residues long. This CDR3 reads CASSLICTSEAFF. The CDR3 DNA reads as TGTGCCAGCAGCTTAATTTGTACAAGTGAAGCTTTCTTT.

This clonotype was counted at least ten times. The chain employs TRBV7-2 and TRBJ2-7, with 11 nucleotides matching TRBD1. Trimming took 6 bases from V and 2 from J; bases not matched to a gene: 6. This CDR3 spans 15 amino acids. Germline V gives CDR1 SGHTA, CDR2 FQGNSA. CDR3 protein: CASRLGQGATYEQYF. CDR3 DNA: TGTGCCAGCAGGCTTGGACAGGGGGCGACCTACGAGCAGTACTTC.

At least ten counts were recorded for this clonotype. V usage is TRBV11-3 and J usage is TRBJ2-1; TRBD1 is a possible D gene (6 bases). This CDR3 has 13 amino acids. Germline V gives CDR1 SGHNT, CDR2 YENEEA. V lost 4 bases and J 7 bases, leaving 11 bases between the germline ends. The CDR3 sequence is CASSYTGLNEQFF. The DNA for the CDR3 is TGTGCCAGCAGCTACACAGGGTTAAATGAGCAGTTCTTC.

J is TRBJ2-7 and V is TRBV7-9; a weak D match, TRBD1 (5 bases). Germline-derived CDR1 and CDR2 are SEHNR and FQNEAQ (reference sequence). The CDR3 runs to 14 residues. The V end was cut by 2 bases, the J end by 9 bases, with 17 bases between. The CDR3 nucleotides are TGTGCCAGCAGCTTATCAGGGCTCCAAGGTGTGCAGTACTTC. Amino acids: CASSLSGLQGVQYF.

Notes on this clonotype: Because it lacks the conserved phenylalanine or tryptophan at the end, this CDR3 is likely a read error. Because the CDR3's place on the DNA is in doubt, the DNA is left out and the CDR3 is given as listed by TCRdb. The chain couples TRBV5-1 to TRBJ2-1; TRBD2, as called in the table, went unchecked against the DNA. Per the germline V gene, CDR1 is SGHRS and CDR2 is YFSETQ. The CDR3 contains 14 residues when both ends are counted. The CDR3 reads CASSSTSGSNLLFL.

The chain carries TRBV6-1 and TRBJ2-1; D ambiguous. The CDR3 spans 12 residues. V lost 5 bases and J 7 bases, leaving 9 bases between the germline ends. From germline, CDR1 is MNHNS and CDR2 SASEGT. In DNA form, the CDR3 reads TGTGCCAGCAGTACTGGGGTTAATGAGCAGTTCTTC. Residues: CASSTGVNEQFF.

As concerns this clonotype: A far larger clone is off by one base, so a read error is likely. The CDR3 loop is CASTNSKGVAVRPQHF. CDR3 in DNA: TGTGCCAGCACTAACTCGAAAGGGGTGGCGGTTCGGCCCCAGCATTTT. The chain employs TRBV6-1 and TRBJ1-5; possibly TRBD1 for D (5 bases). Germline lookup yields CDR1 MNHNS and CDR2 SASEGT. The CDR3 has 16 residues. V lost 7 bases and J lost 9, with 25 bases in between.

This clonotype was recorded at least ten times. V usage is TRBV19 and J usage is TRBJ2-1; TRBD2 matches 10 bases. Trimming cost V 5 bases and J 7 bases; bases outside gene matches: 5. CDR3 size: 14 residues. Germline V gene lookup returns CDR1 LNHDA and CDR2 SQIVND (reference sequence). The CDR3 spells CASSPWTSGNEQFF. The CDR3 nucleotides are TGTGCCAGTAGTCCATGGACTAGCGGTAATGAGCAGTTCTTC. The variable domain in full, completed from reference TRBV19 and TRBJ2-1, reads DGGITQSPKYLFRKEGQNVTLSCEQNLNHDAMYWYRQDPGQGLRLIYYSQIVNDFQKGDIAEGYSVSREKKESFPLTVTSAQKNPTAFYLCASSPWTSGNEQFFGPGTRLTVL.